These 13 T cell receptor beta chains were sequenced from one sample in a study of cytomegalovirus exposure and HLA in healthy donors. The method was immunoSEQ multiplex PCR; TCRdb's version includes in-frame clones alone and lacks a portion of them. This sample has roughly 50,000 clones, with approximately 89% found just once. The sequencing input was PBMCs. Receptors originate from a young woman in good health and CMV-seropositive.

The J gene is TRBJ1-2, the V gene TRBV28; perhaps TRBD1 as D (5 bases). CDR3 length equals 15 residues. CDR1 MDHEN and CDR2 SYDVKM come from the germline V gene. Trimming left V 6 bases short and J 4 bases short, with 18 bases between. DNA of the CDR3: TGTGCCAGCAGAGTTTTGGGGCTTCAGGGCTATGGCTACACCTTC. This sequence encodes CASRVLGLQGYGYTF.

This clone was seen just once. The chain links TRBV29-1 to TRBJ1-3; no clear D gene. This CDR3 has 14 amino acids. Germline CDR1 and CDR2: SQVTM and ANQGSEA. The V gene lost 4 bases and the J gene lost 1 base, with 11 bases spanning the gap. The CDR3 here is CSVGTRESGNTIYF. CDR3 coding DNA: TGCAGCGTTGGAACTAGGGAATCTGGAAACACCATATATTTT.

The V and J genes are TRBV4-1 and TRBJ2-5; D gene unclear. Deletions cut 2 bases from V and 7 bases from J, with 20 bases between. CDR1 and CDR2 (germline): MGHRA, YSYEKL. This CDR3 comprises 16 residues. The DNA of the CDR3 is TGCGCCAGCAGCCAAAGCCCAGACCCGGGTCTGGGGACCCAGTACTTC. Amino acid sequence: CASSQSPDPGLGTQYF.

This rearrangement joins TRBV7-2 to TRBJ2-5; 9 bases agree with TRBD2. The CDR3 is made up of 15 amino acids. V lost 3 bases to trimming and J lost 1 base; unmatched junction nucleotides: 3. Germline CDR1 reads SGHTA; CDR2 reads FQGNSA. Here the CDR3 DNA reads TGTGCCAGCAGCTTTCAGCGGGGGGCCCAAGAGACCCAGTACTTC. Its translation: CASSFQRGAQETQYF.

The genes are TRBV28 and TRBJ2-7; tentative D call: TRBD2 (5 bases). The length of the CDR3 is 11 residues. CDR1 MDHEN and CDR2 SYDVKM come from the germline V gene. V lost 3 bases and J lost 7, with 7 bases in between. As DNA, the CDR3 is TGTGCCAGCAGTTTTAAGCGGGAGCAGTACTTC. Protein: CASSFKREQYF.

The rearrangement links TRBV4-2 to TRBJ1-3, with TRBD1 matching 8 bases. This CDR3 region has 15 residues. Germline V lookup: CDR1 LGHNA, CDR2 YNFKEQ. V shed 2 bases, J shed 3 bases, and the junction held 3 bases outside the gene matches. For the CDR3, the DNA is TGTGCCAGCAGCCAACTACAGGGGGGTGGAAACACCATATATTTT. Amino acid sequence: CASSQLQGGGNTIYF.

This chain connects TRBV6-1 to TRBJ1-3, with D perhaps TRBD1 (5 bases). Per germline, CDR1 MNHNS and CDR2 SASEGT. The CDR3 consists of 17 residues. Between the trimmed V and J ends, which lost 3 bases and 3 bases, there was a span of 18 bases. DNA of the CDR3: TGTGCCAGCAGTGATTTCCCAATGGGGGGGGATGGAAACACCATATATTTT. Protein sequence: CASSDFPMGGDGNTIYF.

The chain recombines TRBV28 with TRBJ1-1, with TRBD1 matching over 12 bases. This CDR3 is built from 15 residues. The germline gives CDR1 MDHEN, CDR2 SYDVKM. The junction had 9 bases not matched to a gene; V was cut back by 6 bases and J by 7 bases. The CDR3 is CASSPGGQGAGEAFF. The CDR3 region has the DNA TGTGCCAGCAGCCCAGGGGGACAGGGGGCGGGTGAAGCTTTCTTT. Full variable domain (outside the CDR3, taken from reference TRBV28 and TRBJ1-1): DVKVTQSSRYLVKRTGEKVFLECVQDMDHENMFWYRQDPGLGLRLIYFSYDVKMKEKGDIPEGYSVSREKKERFSLILESASTNQTSMYLCASSPGGQGAGEAFFGQGTRLTVV.

This chain connects TRBV19 to TRBJ1-1; D perhaps matches TRBD1 (6 bases). The CDR3 has 14 residues. CDR1 is LNHDA, CDR2 SQIVND, per germline (reference sequence). Trimming took off 7 bases at V and 3 bases at J, with 15 bases between the two ends. The CDR3 spells CASKRGQSDTEAFF. The CDR3 DNA follows: TGTGCCAGTAAGCGTGGACAGTCTGACACTGAAGCTTTCTTT.

The J gene is TRBJ1-1, the V gene TRBV13, with D hard to call. Germline V gene sequence: CDR1 PRHDT, CDR2 FYEKMQ (reference sequence). This CDR3 has 15 amino acids. The V end was cut by 5 bases, the J end by 1 base, with 14 bases between. The CDR3 spells CASSPPPRSNTEAFF. CDR3 sequence (DNA): TGTGCCAGCAGCCCCCCCCCGCGATCGAACACTGAAGCTTTCTTT.

This chain uses TRBV20-1 with TRBJ2-7; D remains unclear. From germline, CDR1 is DFQATT and CDR2 SNEGSKA (reference sequence). The CDR3 consists of 11 residues. Trimming removed 6 bases at V and 4 bases at J, with 10 bases between. The CDR3 loop reads CSALSWYEQYF. In nucleotides, the CDR3 is TGCAGTGCCCTCAGTTGGTACGAGCAGTACTTC.

V gene TRBV11-2 combines with J gene TRBJ2-3, with 8 bases matching TRBD1. Trimming cost V 0 bases and J 2 bases; bases outside gene matches: 4. The CDR3 spans 16 residues. CDR1 is SGHAT, CDR2 FQNNGV, per germline. The CDR3 here is CASSLEAGGFTDTQYF. CDR3 coding DNA: TGTGCCAGCAGCTTAGAGGCAGGGGGCTTCACAGATACGCAGTATTTT.

This clone was detected once. The CDR3 coding sequence is TGTGCCAGCAGTCCCTTGGGGGACAGGGCCTCGGGAGAGCAGTACTTC. It is translated as CASSPLGDRASGEQYF. This chain joins TRBV28 and TRBJ2-7, with TRBD1 matching 9 bases. The CDR3 spans 16 residues. V shed 5 bases and J 7 bases; nucleotides not matched to a gene: 15. Germline CDR1 reads MDHEN; CDR2 reads SYDVKM.